These 12 T cell receptor beta chains originate from one sample sequenced in a study of beta chain features in type 1 diabetes. Investigators reverse transcribed all isolated RNA, so they sequenced expressed TCRB transcripts. Here immunoSEQ multiplex PCR was the method, and the copy in TCRdb shows in-frame clones only, minus some. Of 900,000 or so clones listed, roughly a sixth are singletons. Source material: naive CD4+ T cells from blood. The source is a young woman in good health.

The chain recombines TRBV9 with TRBJ1-3; D gene unclear. The CDR3 loop spans 16 amino acids. Germline CDR1 reads SGDLS; CDR2 reads YYNGEE. V lost 3 bases and J lost 5, with 18 bases in between. Here the CDR3 DNA reads TGTGCCAGCAGCGCACACTCTGGGCTCCTCCGAAACACCATATATTTT. Translating it yields CASSAHSGLLRNTIYF. Based on the CDR3 plus reference TRBV9 and TRBJ1-3, the full variable domain is DSGVTQTPKHLITATGQRVTLRCSPRSGDLSVYWYQQSLDQGLQFLIQYYNGEERAKGNILERFSAQQFPDLHSELNLSSLELGDSALYFCASSAHSGLLRNTIYFGEGSWLTVV.

The chain couples TRBV6-1 to TRBJ2-2, with TRBD1 as a possible D gene (5 bases). CDR1 and CDR2 (germline): MNHNS, SASEGT. V lost 6 bases and J 3 bases, leaving 8 bases between the germline ends. The CDR3 length is 13 residues. Here the CDR3 reads CASRIQDTGELFF. In nucleotides, the CDR3 is TGTGCCAGCAGGATACAGGACACCGGGGAGCTGTTTTTT.

The rearrangement links TRBV28 to TRBJ1-1, with D unclear. Trimming took off 1 base at V and 0 bases at J, with 9 bases between the two ends. The CDR3 contains 15 residues. Looked up from germline, CDR1 is MDHEN and CDR2 is SYDVKM. DNA for the CDR3: TGTGCCAGCAGTTTATATTCACCCATGAACACTGAAGCTTTCTTT. Translating it yields CASSLYSPMNTEAFF.

This chain joins TRBV6-1 and TRBJ1-1; 7 nucleotides align to TRBD1. Germline V CDR1 and CDR2: MNHNS, SASEGT. The CDR3 has 14 residues. V was clipped by 6 bases and J by 1 base; unmatched bases: 5. Here the CDR3 DNA reads TGTGCCAGCAGATCGACAGGGTCGAACACTGAAGCTTTCTTT. Translated: CASRSTGSNTEAFF.

V and J are TRBV28 and TRBJ2-2, with 10 bases lining up with TRBD2. Germline lookup yields CDR1 MDHEN and CDR2 SYDVKM. The V gene end was trimmed by 5 bases and the J gene end by 7 bases; junction bases not matched to a gene: 10. The CDR3 contains 16 residues. The CDR3 reads CASSNQREGPVGELFF. CDR3 bases: TGTGCCAGCAGTAATCAGCGGGAGGGCCCGGTCGGGGAGCTGTTTTTT.

This clone was seen a handful of times. CDR3 bases: TGTGCCAGCTCACCACCTAGCGTCTCAGATACGCAGTATTTT. Translating it yields CASSPPSVSDTQYF. The V gene is TRBV18, the J gene TRBJ2-3, with a weak D call TRBD2 (5 bases). The CDR3 has 14 residues. The V gene lost 0 bases and the J gene lost 4 bases, with 8 bases spanning the gap. Germline assignment: CDR1 KGHSH and CDR2 LQKENI.

A few counts support this clone. The gene calls are TRBV11-2 and TRBJ2-7; D might be TRBD2 (6 bases). The CDR3 sequence is 14 residues long. The germline V gene has CDR1 SGHAT and CDR2 FQNNGV. The V end was cut by 6 bases, the J end by 1 base, with 13 bases between. The CDR3 region has the DNA TGTGCCAGCAGGAGAAACGGGGGATCCTACGAGCAGTACTTC. It translates to CASRRNGGSYEQYF. Full variable domain (rest looked up from reference TRBV11-2 and TRBJ2-7): EAGVAQSPRYKIIEKRQSVAFWCNPISGHATLYWYQQILGQGPKLLIQFQNNGVVDDSQLPKDRFSAERLKGVDSTLKIQPAKLEDSAVYLCASRRNGGSYEQYFGPGTRLTVT.

The CDR3 DNA follows: TGTGCCAGCAGGGGCCGCCTTTACTATGGCTACACCTTC. Protein: CASRGRLYYGYTF. The rearrangement uses TRBV7-2 and TRBJ1-2, with D unclear. This CDR3 is 13 amino acids long. Deletions cut 6 bases from V and 3 bases from J, with 11 bases between. CDR1 and CDR2 from the germline V gene are SGHTA and FQGNSA.

The chain joins TRBV16 to TRBJ1-1; D might be TRBD1 (5 bases). The germline V gene has CDR1 KGHSY and CDR2 FQNENV. The CDR3 runs to 14 residues. V shed 5 bases and J shed 2 bases, with 12 bases lying between them. CDR3 sequence: CASSILGGNTEAFF. The CDR3 nucleotides read TGTGCCAGCAGCATACTGGGGGGTAACACTGAAGCTTTCTTT.

There are a few counts of this clone. J is TRBJ2-6 and V is TRBV19, with D maybe TRBD2 (6 bases). The germline V and J ends were trimmed by 1 base and 0 bases, with 7 bases remaining between them. Per germline, CDR1 LNHDA and CDR2 SQIVND (reference sequence). The CDR3 has 16 residues. The DNA for the CDR3 is TGTGCCAGTAGTATAGGGAGGGGCTCTGGGGCCAACGTCCTGACTTTC. It translates to CASSIGRGSGANVLTF.

As for this clone: The sample contains more than one DNA sequence encoding this CDR3. This chain joins TRBV9 and TRBJ2-7; D is unclear. The CDR3 covers 14 residues. V lost 0 bases and J 0 bases, leaving 7 bases between the germline ends. In germline, CDR1 is SGDLS, CDR2 YYNGEE. The CDR3 reads CASSVGQTSYEQYF. In DNA form, the CDR3 reads TGTGCCAGCAGCGTAGGGCAGACCTCCTACGAGCAGTACTTC. The full variable domain, rest sourced from reference TRBV9 and TRBJ2-7, is DSGVTQTPKHLITATGQRVTLRCSPRSGDLSVYWYQQSLDQGLQFLIQYYNGEERAKGNILERFSAQQFPDLHSELNLSSLELGDSALYFCASSVGQTSYEQYFGPGTRLTVT.

This clone was observed a handful of times. The V call is TRBV18, the J call TRBJ1-5; 7 bases agree with TRBD1. The germline gives CDR1 KGHSH, CDR2 LQKENI. The V and J ends lost 5 bases and 4 bases, in that order; junction bases with no gene match: 5. The CDR3 consists of 14 residues. DNA of the CDR3: TGTGCCAGCTCAGCTACGGACAGGAATCAGCCCCAGCATTTT. Translating it yields CASSATDRNQPQHF.